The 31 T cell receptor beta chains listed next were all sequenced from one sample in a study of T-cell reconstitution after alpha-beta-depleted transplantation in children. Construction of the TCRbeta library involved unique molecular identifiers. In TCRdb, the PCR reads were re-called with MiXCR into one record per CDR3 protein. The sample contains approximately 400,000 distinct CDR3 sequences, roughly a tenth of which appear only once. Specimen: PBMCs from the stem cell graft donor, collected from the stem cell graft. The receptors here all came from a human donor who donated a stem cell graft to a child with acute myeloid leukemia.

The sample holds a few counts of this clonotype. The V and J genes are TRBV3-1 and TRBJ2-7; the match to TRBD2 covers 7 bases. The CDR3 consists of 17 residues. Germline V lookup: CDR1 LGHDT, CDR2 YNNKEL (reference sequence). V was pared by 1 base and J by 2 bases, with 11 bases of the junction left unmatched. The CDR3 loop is CASSQAVSSGVTYEQYF. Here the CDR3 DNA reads TGTGCCAGCAGCCAAGCGGTTTCCAGCGGGGTCACCTACGAGCAGTACTTC.

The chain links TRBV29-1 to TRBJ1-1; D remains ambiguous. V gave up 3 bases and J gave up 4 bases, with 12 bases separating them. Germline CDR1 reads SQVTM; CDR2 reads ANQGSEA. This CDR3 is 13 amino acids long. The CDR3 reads CSVEAVAATEAFF. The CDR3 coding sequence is TGCAGCGTTGAGGCCGTCGCGGCCACTGAAGCTTTCTTT.

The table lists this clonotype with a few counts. DNA of the CDR3: TGTGCCATCAGTGATAACAGGGGGAACACAGATACGCAGTATTTT. This translates into CAISDNRGNTDTQYF. The chain combines TRBV10-3 with TRBJ2-3; the match to TRBD1 covers 8 bases. V dropped 3 bases and J dropped 2; count of bases not matched to a gene: 4. The CDR3 runs to 15 residues. CDR1 is ENHRY and CDR2 is SYGVKD in the germline V gene.

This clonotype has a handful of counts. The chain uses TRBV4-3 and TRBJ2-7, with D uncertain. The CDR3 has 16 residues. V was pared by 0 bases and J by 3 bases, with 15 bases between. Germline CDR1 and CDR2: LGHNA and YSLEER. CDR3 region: CASSQERTDENYEQYF. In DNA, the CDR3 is TGCGCCAGCAGCCAAGAACGAACAGATGAGAACTACGAGCAGTACTTC.

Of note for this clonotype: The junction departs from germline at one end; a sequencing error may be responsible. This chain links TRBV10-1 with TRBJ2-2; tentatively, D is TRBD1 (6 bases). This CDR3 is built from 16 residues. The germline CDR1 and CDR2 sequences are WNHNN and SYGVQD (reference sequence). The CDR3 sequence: CASSEPLGGGPGQLFF. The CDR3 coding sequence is TGCGCCAGCAGTGAGCCCCTTGGGGGCGGCCCCGGGCAGCTGTTTTTT.

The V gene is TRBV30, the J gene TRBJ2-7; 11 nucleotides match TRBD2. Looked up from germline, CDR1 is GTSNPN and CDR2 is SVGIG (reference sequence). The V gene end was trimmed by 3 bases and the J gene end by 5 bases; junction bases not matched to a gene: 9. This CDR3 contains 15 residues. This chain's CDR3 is CAWRLAGDPWNEQYF. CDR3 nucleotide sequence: TGTGCCTGGAGACTAGCGGGAGACCCGTGGAACGAGCAGTACTTC.

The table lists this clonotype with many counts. In DNA form, the CDR3 reads TGTGCCACCAGCAGAGATCCAACTACTGGAGATACGCAGTATTTT. It encodes CATSRDPTTGDTQYF. This chain connects TRBV15 to TRBJ2-3; D not certain. V gave up 0 bases and J gave up 5 bases, with 12 bases separating them. The CDR3 loop spans 15 amino acids. Germline CDR1 and CDR2: LNHNV and YYDKDF (reference sequence).

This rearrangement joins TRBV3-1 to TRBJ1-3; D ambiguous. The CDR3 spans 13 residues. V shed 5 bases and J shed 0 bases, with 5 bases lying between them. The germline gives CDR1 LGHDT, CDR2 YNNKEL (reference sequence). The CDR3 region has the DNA TGTGCCAGCAGCGCCAACTCTGGAAACACCATATATTTT. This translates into CASSANSGNTIYF. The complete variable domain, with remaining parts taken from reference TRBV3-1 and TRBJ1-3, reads DTAVSQTPKYLVTQMGNDKSIKCEQNLGHDTMYWYKQDSKKFLKIMFSYNNKELIINETVPNRFSPKSPDKAHLNLHINSLELGDSAVYFCASSANSGNTIYFGEGSWLTVV.

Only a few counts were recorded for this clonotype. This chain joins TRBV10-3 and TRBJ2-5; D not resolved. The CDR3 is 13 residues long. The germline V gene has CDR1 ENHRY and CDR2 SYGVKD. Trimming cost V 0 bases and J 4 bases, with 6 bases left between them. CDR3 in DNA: TGTGCCATCAGTGAGTCCGCACTAGAGACCCAGTACTTC. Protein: CAISESALETQYF.

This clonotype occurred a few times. The CDR3 reads CASSYGLAGFFEQFF. As DNA, the CDR3 is TGTGCCAGCAGTTACGGACTAGCGGGGTTCTTTGAGCAGTTCTTC. The rearrangement joins TRBV5-6 to TRBJ2-1; 12 nucleotides agree with TRBD2. Looked up from germline, CDR1 is SGHDT and CDR2 is YYEEEE. Trimming took 5 bases from V and 9 from J; bases not matched to a gene: 9. This CDR3 is 15 amino acids long.

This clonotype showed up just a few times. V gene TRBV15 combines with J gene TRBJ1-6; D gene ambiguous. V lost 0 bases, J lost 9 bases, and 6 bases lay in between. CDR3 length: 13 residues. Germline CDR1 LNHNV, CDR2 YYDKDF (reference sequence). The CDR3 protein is CATSRDLRSPLHF. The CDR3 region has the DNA TGTGCCACCAGCAGAGATTTGCGTTCACCCCTCCACTTT.

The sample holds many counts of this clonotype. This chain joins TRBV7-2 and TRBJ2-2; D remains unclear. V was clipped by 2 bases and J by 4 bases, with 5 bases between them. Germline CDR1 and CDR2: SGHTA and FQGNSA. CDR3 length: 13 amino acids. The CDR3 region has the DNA TGTGCCAGCAGCTTAATCGGCACCGGGGAGCTGTTTTTT. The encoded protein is CASSLIGTGELFF.

CDR3 loop: CASSPGRDTGELFF. The CDR3 DNA sequence: TGTGCCAGCAGCCCGGGGCGGGACACCGGGGAGCTGTTTTTT. This chain connects TRBV7-3 to TRBJ2-2; D is perhaps TRBD1 or TRBD2 (5 bases each). The ends were cut back, 5 bases at V and 3 bases at J, with 10 bases in the middle. Germline assignment: CDR1 SGHTA and CDR2 FQGTGA. The CDR3 totals 14 residues.

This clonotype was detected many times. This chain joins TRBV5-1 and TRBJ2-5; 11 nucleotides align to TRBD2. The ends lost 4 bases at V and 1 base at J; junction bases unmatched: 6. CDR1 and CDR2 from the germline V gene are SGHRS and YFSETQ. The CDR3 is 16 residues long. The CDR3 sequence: CASSQGTSGIQETQYF. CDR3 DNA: TGCGCCAGCAGCCAGGGGACTAGCGGAATCCAAGAGACCCAGTACTTC.

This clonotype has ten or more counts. Here the CDR3 DNA reads TGCGCCAGCAGAACTGAGACAGACTACGAGCAGTACGTC. Encoded protein: CASRTETDYEQYV. The genes are TRBV5-1 and TRBJ2-7; possibly TRBD1 for D (5 bases). Between the trimmed V and J ends, which lost 5 bases and 3 bases, there was a span of 12 bases. Germline V gene sequence: CDR1 SGHRS, CDR2 YFSETQ. This CDR3 has 13 residues.

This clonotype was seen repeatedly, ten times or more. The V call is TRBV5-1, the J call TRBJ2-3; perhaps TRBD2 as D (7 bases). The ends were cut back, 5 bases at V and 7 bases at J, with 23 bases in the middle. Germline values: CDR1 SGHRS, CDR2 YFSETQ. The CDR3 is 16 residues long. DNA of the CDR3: TGCGCCAGCAGGCCCGTAGAAGCGGGACACATCAATACGCAGTATTTT. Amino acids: CASRPVEAGHINTQYF. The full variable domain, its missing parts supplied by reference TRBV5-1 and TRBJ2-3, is KAGVTQTPRYLIKTRGQQVTLSCSPISGHRSVSWYQQTPGQGLQFLFEYFSETQRNKGNFPGRFSGRQFSNSRSEMNVSTLELGDSALYLCASRPVEAGHINTQYFGPGTRLTVL.

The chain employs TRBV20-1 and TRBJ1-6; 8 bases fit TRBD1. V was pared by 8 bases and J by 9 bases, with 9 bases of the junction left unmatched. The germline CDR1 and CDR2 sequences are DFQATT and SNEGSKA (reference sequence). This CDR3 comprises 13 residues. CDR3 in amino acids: CSLSTGVGSPLHF. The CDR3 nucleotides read TGCAGTCTTTCGACAGGGGTCGGTTCACCCCTCCACTTT.

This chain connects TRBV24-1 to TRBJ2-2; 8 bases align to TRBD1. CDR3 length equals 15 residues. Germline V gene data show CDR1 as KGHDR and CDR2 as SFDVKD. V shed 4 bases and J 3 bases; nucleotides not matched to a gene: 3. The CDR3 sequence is CATSEKDRDTGELFF. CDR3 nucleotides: TGTGCCACCAGTGAGAAGGACAGGGACACCGGGGAGCTGTTTTTT.

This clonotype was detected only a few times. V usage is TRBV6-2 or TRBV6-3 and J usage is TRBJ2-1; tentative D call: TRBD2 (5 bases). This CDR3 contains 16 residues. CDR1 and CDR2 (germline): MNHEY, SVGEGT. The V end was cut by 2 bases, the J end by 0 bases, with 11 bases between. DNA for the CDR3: TGTGCCAGCAGTTACAGGGCGGGTCACTCCTACAATGAGCAGTTCTTC. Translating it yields CASSYRAGHSYNEQFF.

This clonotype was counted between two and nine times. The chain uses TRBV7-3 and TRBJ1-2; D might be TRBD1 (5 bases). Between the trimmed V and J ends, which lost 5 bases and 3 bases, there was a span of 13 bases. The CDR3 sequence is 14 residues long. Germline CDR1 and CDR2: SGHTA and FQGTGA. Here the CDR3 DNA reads TGTGCCAGCAGCACCTCCGGGACGGACTATGGCTACACCTTC. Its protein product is CASSTSGTDYGYTF.

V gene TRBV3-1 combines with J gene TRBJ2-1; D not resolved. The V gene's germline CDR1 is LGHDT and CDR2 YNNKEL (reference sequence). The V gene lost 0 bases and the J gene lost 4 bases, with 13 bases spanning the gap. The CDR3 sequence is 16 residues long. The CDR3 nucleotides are TGTGCCAGCAGCCAAGATCGGTGGCAGAGGTACAATGAGCAGTTCTTC. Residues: CASSQDRWQRYNEQFF.

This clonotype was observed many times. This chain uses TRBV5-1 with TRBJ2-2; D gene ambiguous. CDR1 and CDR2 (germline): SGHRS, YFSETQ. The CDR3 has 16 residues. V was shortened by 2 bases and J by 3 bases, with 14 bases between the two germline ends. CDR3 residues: CASSLAVSRDTGELFF. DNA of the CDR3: TGCGCCAGCAGCTTAGCAGTGTCCCGGGACACCGGGGAGCTGTTTTTT.

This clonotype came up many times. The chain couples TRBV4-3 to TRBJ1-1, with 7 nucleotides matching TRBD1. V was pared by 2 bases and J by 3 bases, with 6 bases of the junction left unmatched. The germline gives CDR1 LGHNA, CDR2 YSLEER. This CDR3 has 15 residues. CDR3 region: CASSQQFRGDTEAFF. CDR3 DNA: TGCGCCAGCAGCCAACAGTTCAGGGGGGACACTGAAGCTTTCTTT.

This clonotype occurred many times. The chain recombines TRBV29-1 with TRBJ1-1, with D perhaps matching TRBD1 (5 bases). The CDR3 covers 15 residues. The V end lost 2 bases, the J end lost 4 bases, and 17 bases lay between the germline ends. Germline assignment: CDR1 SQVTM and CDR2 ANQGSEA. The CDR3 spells CSVENPTGLGTEAFF. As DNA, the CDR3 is TGCAGCGTTGAAAACCCTACAGGTCTGGGCACTGAAGCTTTCTTT.

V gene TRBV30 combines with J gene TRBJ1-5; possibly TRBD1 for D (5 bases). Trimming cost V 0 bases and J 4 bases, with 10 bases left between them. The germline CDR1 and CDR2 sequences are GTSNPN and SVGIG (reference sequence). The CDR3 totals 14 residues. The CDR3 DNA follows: TGTGCCTGGAGTGTACAGGCACTAAATCAGCCCCAGCATTTT. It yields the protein CAWSVQALNQPQHF.

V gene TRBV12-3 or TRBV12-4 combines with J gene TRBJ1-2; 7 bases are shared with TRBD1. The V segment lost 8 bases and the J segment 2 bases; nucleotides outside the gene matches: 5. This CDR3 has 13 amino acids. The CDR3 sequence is CASGLQGNYGYTF. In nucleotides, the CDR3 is TGTGCCAGCGGACTACAGGGGAACTATGGCTACACCTTC.

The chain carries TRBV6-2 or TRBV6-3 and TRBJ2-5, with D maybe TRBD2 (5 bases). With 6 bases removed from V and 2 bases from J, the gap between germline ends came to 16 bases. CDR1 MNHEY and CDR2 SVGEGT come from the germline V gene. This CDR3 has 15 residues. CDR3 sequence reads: CASRTFLSGQETQYF. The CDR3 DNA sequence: TGTGCCAGCAGGACCTTCCTCTCGGGGCAAGAGACCCAGTACTTC.

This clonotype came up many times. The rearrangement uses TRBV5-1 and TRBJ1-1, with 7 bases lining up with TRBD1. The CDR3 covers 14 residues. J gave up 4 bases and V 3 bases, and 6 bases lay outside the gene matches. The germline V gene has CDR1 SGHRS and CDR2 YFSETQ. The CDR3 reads CASSSTGWGTEAFF. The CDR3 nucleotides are TGCGCCAGCAGCTCGACAGGGTGGGGCACTGAAGCTTTCTTT. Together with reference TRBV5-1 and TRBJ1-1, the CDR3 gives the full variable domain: KAGVTQTPRYLIKTRGQQVTLSCSPISGHRSVSWYQQTPGQGLQFLFEYFSETQRNKGNFPGRFSGRQFSNSRSEMNVSTLELGDSALYLCASSSTGWGTEAFFGQGTRLTVV.

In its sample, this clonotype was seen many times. The CDR3: CASNRAGPYNEQFF. DNA of the CDR3: TGTGCCAGCAATCGGGCGGGACCCTACAATGAGCAGTTCTTC. V is TRBV25-1 and J is TRBJ2-1, with a weak D call TRBD2 (6 bases). V was clipped by 7 bases and J by 2 bases, with 12 bases between them. Germline V gene sequence: CDR1 MGHDK, CDR2 SYGVNS. The CDR3 is 14 residues long.

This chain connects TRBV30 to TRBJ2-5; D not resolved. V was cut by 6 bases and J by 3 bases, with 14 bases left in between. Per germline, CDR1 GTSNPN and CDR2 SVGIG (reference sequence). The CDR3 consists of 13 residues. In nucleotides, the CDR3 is TGTGCCTGCAACCAGCCTTGGGAAGAGACCCAGTACTTC. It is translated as CACNQPWEETQYF.

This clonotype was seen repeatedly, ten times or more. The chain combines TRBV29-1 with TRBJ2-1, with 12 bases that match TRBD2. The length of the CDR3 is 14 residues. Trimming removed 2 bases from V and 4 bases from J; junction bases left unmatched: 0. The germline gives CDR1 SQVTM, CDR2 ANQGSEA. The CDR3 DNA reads TGCAGCGTTGAACTAGCGGGAGGGTACAATGAGCAGTTCTTC. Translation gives CSVELAGGYNEQFF.